This T cell receptor beta chain came from a study of cytomegalovirus exposure and HLA in healthy donors. V lost 4 bases to trimming and J lost 0 bases, with 8 bases between them. There are 15 residues in the CDR3. Germline CDR1 is SGHRS and CDR2 is YFSETQ. Whole-study findings and limits: Looking again later, the authors saw that most CMV-associated TCR beta chains seemed HLA-restricted. In a later analysis, a missense DCLRE1C variant was linked to TCR beta V- and J-gene trimming.

With regard to this clone: The target antigen is unknown.

Primers: 60 Vbeta forward and 13 Jbeta reverse. The table came from immunoSEQ multiplex PCR; TCRdb's copy has only in-frame clones and leaves some out. The sample has roughly 120,000 clones, 65% to 80% seen once; the top ten hold around 13%. The gene calls are TRBV5-1 and TRBJ2-6; weak D call: TRBD1 (6 bases). The sample consisted of PBMCs. The clonotype comes from a woman between 40 and 55 years old in good health and CMV-seropositive. CDR3 DNA: TGCGCCAGCAGCGTGACAGGCTCTGGGGCCAACGTCCTGACTTTC. Amino acids: CASSVTGSGANVLTF. The variable domain in full, with the rest retrieved from reference TRBV5-1 and TRBJ2-6, is KAGVTQTPRYLIKTRGQQVTLSCSPISGHRSVSWYQQTPGQGLQFLFEYFSETQRNKGNFPGRFSGRQFSNSRSEMNVSTLELGDSALYLCASSVTGSGANVLTFGAGSRLTVL.